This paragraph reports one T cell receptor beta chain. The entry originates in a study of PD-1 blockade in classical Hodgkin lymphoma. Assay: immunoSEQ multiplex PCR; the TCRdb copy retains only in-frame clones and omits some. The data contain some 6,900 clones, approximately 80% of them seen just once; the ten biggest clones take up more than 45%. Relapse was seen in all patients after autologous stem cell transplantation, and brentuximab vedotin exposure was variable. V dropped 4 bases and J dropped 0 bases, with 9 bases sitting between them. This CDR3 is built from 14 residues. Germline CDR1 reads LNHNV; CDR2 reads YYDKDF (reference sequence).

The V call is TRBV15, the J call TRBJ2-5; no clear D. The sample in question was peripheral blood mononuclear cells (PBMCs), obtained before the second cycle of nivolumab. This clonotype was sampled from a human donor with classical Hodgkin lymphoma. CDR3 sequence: CATSTTTDQETQYF. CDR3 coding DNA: TGTGCCACCAGCACCACTACAGACCAAGAGACCCAGTACTTC.